This is a list of T cell receptor beta chains from one sample in a study of T cells in Graves' hyperthyroidism and ophthalmopathy. TCRdb re-called the multiplex PCR reads with MiXCR, one entry per CDR3 protein. This repertoire shows around 600,000 distinct CDR3 sequences, roughly 15% found once; its top ten account for roughly an eighth. The sample taken for sequencing was blood. Every receptor here comes from a woman aged 45-60 years with Graves' ophthalmopathy. Each CDR3 is given with its conserved first and last residue. A D gene is named only where the DNA matches it firmly. Clone size is given for some rows only: seen once, a few or many times, or a class if the clone is expanded.

J: TRBJ1-2
V: TRBV28
D: TRBD1
size: few
DNA: TGTGCCAGCAGTTTAATTGGACAGGGAAACTATGGCTACACCTTC
CDR3: CASSLIGQGNYGYTF

J: TRBJ1-6
V: TRBV9
D: TRBD1
size: NA
DNA: TGTGCCAGCAGCGTGACAGGGTTCCAGAATTCACCCCTCCACTTT
CDR3: CASSVTGFQNSPLHF

J: TRBJ2-5
V: TRBV24-1
D: NA
size: many
DNA: TGTGCCACCAGTGATCCTTACTTCCAAGAGACCCAGTACTTC
CDR3: CATSDPYFQETQYF

J: TRBJ2-7
V: TRBV5-1
D: TRBD2
size: many
DNA: TGCGCCAGCAGCAGGACTAGCGGCTTTTCCTACGAGCAGTACTTC
CDR3: CASSRTSGFSYEQYF

J: TRBJ2-3
V: TRBV7-8
D: TRBD2
size: NA
DNA: TGTGCCAGCAGCCCCCTCCGGACTAGCGGGAGACTCGGCACAGATACGCAGTATTTT
CDR3: CASSPLRTSGRLGTDTQYF

J: TRBJ2-7
V: TRBV19
D: NA
size: NA
DNA: TGTGCCAGTAGTATAGGACTAGTGGGTGAGCAGTACTTC
CDR3: CASSIGLVGEQYF

J: TRBJ2-2
V: TRBV19
D: NA
size: few
DNA: TGTGCCAGTAGTATTTGGGGATCGGTGTTCACCGGGGAGCTGTTTTTT
CDR3: CASSIWGSVFTGELFF

J: TRBJ2-7
V: TRBV6-1
D: NA
size: NA
DNA: TGTGCCAGCAGTGAGTTGGCGGCAGAGCAGTACTTC
CDR3: CASSELAAEQYF

J: TRBJ1-1
V: TRBV6-1
D: TRBD1
size: many
DNA: TGTGCCAGCAAAAACCACAGGGGAAACACTGAAGCTTTCTTT
CDR3: CASKNHRGNTEAFF

J: TRBJ2-3
V: TRBV7-9
D: NA
size: many
DNA: TGTGCCAGCAGCCAAGCTATGTGGGCAGATACGCAGTATTTT
CDR3: CASSQAMWADTQYF

J: TRBJ2-2
V: TRBV11-3
D: NA
size: NA
DNA: TGTGCCAGCAGCCCTCGTTTGGGGGCCGGGGAGCTGTTTTTT
CDR3: CASSPRLGAGELFF

J: TRBJ2-3
V: TRBV20-1
D: TRBD2
size: NA
DNA: TGCAGTGCTATTTCCGGGACTAGCGGGAGAGCTACAGATACGCAGTATTTT
CDR3: CSAISGTSGRATDTQYF

J: TRBJ2-3
V: TRBV28
D: TRBD1
size: NA
DNA: TGTGCCAGCAGTTTCGGGACAGAGAGCACAGATACGCAGTATTTT
CDR3: CASSFGTESTDTQYF

J: TRBJ2-1
V: TRBV28
D: NA
size: NA
DNA: TGTGCCAGCAATCCCATCCACAAGAACTACAATGAGCAGTTCTTC
CDR3: CASNPIHKNYNEQFF

J: TRBJ2-7
V: TRBV7-2
D: TRBD2
size: many
DNA: TGTGCCAGCAGTTTAGGGACTAGCGTCTACGAGCAGTACTTC
CDR3: CASSLGTSVYEQYF

J: TRBJ2-7
V: TRBV7-3
D: TRBD2
size: NA
DNA: TGTGCCAGCAGCCCGGGGACTAGCGGGAGTCGCGAGCAGTACTTC
CDR3: CASSPGTSGSREQYF

J: TRBJ1-2
V: TRBV30
D: TRBD1
size: NA
DNA: TGTGCCTGGACCCCGGGACAGGGACATGGCTACACCTTC
CDR3: CAWTPGQGHGYTF

J: TRBJ1-5
V: TRBV20-1
D: NA
size: many
DNA: TGCAGTGCTAGAGGTGGTGTGTATAGCAATCAGCCCCAGCATTTT
CDR3: CSARGGVYSNQPQHF

J: TRBJ2-2
V: TRBV19
D: NA
size: few
DNA: TGTGCCAGTATTACGCTCGCCGGGGAGCTGTTTTTT
CDR3: CASITLAGELFF

J: TRBJ2-6
V: TRBV19
D: NA
size: NA
DNA: TGTGCCAGTAGTGACCAGGGATCTGGGGCCAACGTCCTGACTTTC
CDR3: CASSDQGSGANVLTF

J: TRBJ2-5
V: TRBV11-2
D: TRBD2
size: many
DNA: TGTGCCAGCAGCTTAAGCCCGACTAGCGGGAGTAGGGAGACCCAGTACTTC
CDR3: CASSLSPTSGSRETQYF

J: TRBJ2-5
V: TRBV28
D: TRBD2
size: NA
DNA: TGTGCCAGCAGCCCGGGACTAGCGGGAGCTATAGGGGAGACCCAGTACTTC
CDR3: CASSPGLAGAIGETQYF

J: TRBJ2-1
V: TRBV7-2
D: TRBD2
size: many
DNA: TGTGCCAGCAGCAACTTTGGACTAGCGGGAGGGAGGAATGAGCAGTTCTTC
CDR3: CASSNFGLAGGRNEQFF

J: TRBJ2-7
V: TRBV27
D: NA
size: many
DNA: TGTGCCAGCAAGGGGGGGATCCAGTTAGGATACGAGCAGTACTTC
CDR3: CASKGGIQLGYEQYF

J: TRBJ2-7
V: TRBV18
D: TRBD2
size: many
DNA: TGTGCCAGCTCACCTTGGACTAGCGGGGACGAGCAGTACTTC
CDR3: CASSPWTSGDEQYF

J: TRBJ1-1
V: TRBV19
D: NA
size: few
DNA: TGTGCCAGTAGTATAGTACCTCAGTGGCAATCCACTGAAGCTTTCTTT
CDR3: CASSIVPQWQSTEAFF

J: TRBJ2-5
V: TRBV20-1
D: NA
size: many
DNA: TGCAGTGCAGGCGGGTCTTTCCAAGAGACCCAGTACTTC
CDR3: CSAGGSFQETQYF

J: TRBJ2-7
V: TRBV6-2/TRBV6-3
D: TRBD2
size: few
DNA: TGTGCCAGTACCTTCCGGGGGGACGGCTCCTACGAGCAGTACTTC
CDR3: CASTFRGDGSYEQYF

J: TRBJ2-3
V: TRBV12-3/TRBV12-4
D: TRBD2
size: many
DNA: TGTGCCAGCAGCTGGGGACTAGCGGGAATAGCAGATACGCAGTATTTT
CDR3: CASSWGLAGIADTQYF

J: TRBJ1-1
V: TRBV11-2
D: NA
size: many
DNA: TGTGCCAGCAGCTTCTCCAGGATCATGAACACTGAAGCTTTCTTT
CDR3: CASSFSRIMNTEAFF

J: TRBJ2-2
V: TRBV24-1
D: NA
size: NA
DNA: TGTGCCACCAGTGTCGAGGACTTTAACACCGGGGAGCTGTTTTTT
CDR3: CATSVEDFNTGELFF

J: TRBJ2-7
V: TRBV5-1
D: NA
size: many
DNA: TGCGCCAGCAGCTTGTTGGGACCTACCTACGAGCAGTACTTC
CDR3: CASSLLGPTYEQYF

J: TRBJ2-1
V: TRBV28
D: NA
size: many
DNA: TGTGCCAGCAGATCCAACAATGAGCAGTTCTTC
CDR3: CASRSNNEQFF

J: TRBJ2-3
V: TRBV7-2
D: TRBD2
size: many
DNA: TGTGCCAGCAGACGGCCGGGACTAGCGGGAGATACGCAGTATTTT
CDR3: CASRRPGLAGDTQYF

J: TRBJ1-1
V: TRBV3-1
D: NA
size: many
DNA: TGTGCCAGCAGCTTCGGACCTTTGGAAGCTTTCTTT
CDR3: CASSFGPLEAFF

J: TRBJ2-1
V: TRBV9
D: NA
size: many
DNA: TGTGCCAGCAGCGTAGAGGGTGGGAGAGGTACCTACAATGAGCAGTTCTTC
CDR3: CASSVEGGRGTYNEQFF

J: TRBJ2-1
V: TRBV28
D: TRBD1
size: few
DNA: TGTGCCAGCAGTGTGGGACAGTTCGAAAGAAAAGTAATTAACAATGAGCAGTTCTTC
CDR3: CASSVGQFERKVINNEQFF

J: TRBJ2-3
V: TRBV6-2/TRBV6-3
D: TRBD2
size: NA
DNA: TGTGCCAGCAGACAGTCACTAGCGAATTCGCAGTATTTT
CDR3: CASRQSLANSQYF

J: TRBJ1-2
V: TRBV6-1
D: NA
size: many
DNA: TGTGCCAGCAGAATAAACTATGGCTACACCTTC
CDR3: CASRINYGYTF

J: TRBJ2-7
V: TRBV10-3
D: NA
size: many
DNA: TGTGCCACCGAGGATGGAGGGCTGCCGGTCTCCTACGAGCAGTACTTC
CDR3: CATEDGGLPVSYEQYF

J: TRBJ2-7
V: TRBV6-2/TRBV6-3
D: NA
size: NA
DNA: TGTGCCAGCAGTCCCGACCCATCGAGACGGCAGTACTTC
CDR3: CASSPDPSRRQYF

J: TRBJ2-3
V: TRBV20-1
D: NA
size: many
DNA: TGCAGTGCCCTGGTCGGTAATGGGAGGTCAGATACGCAGTATTTT
CDR3: CSALVGNGRSDTQYF

J: TRBJ2-1
V: TRBV20-1
D: NA
size: NA
DNA: TGCAGTGCTAGAGTTACAGGGAGAGGTGAGCAGTTCTTC
CDR3: CSARVTGRGEQFF

J: TRBJ2-3
V: TRBV12-3/TRBV12-4
D: TRBD1
size: many
DNA: TGTGCCAGCAGTCCTCCGGGACAGGGACGGGTCGATACGCAGTATTTT
CDR3: CASSPPGQGRVDTQYF